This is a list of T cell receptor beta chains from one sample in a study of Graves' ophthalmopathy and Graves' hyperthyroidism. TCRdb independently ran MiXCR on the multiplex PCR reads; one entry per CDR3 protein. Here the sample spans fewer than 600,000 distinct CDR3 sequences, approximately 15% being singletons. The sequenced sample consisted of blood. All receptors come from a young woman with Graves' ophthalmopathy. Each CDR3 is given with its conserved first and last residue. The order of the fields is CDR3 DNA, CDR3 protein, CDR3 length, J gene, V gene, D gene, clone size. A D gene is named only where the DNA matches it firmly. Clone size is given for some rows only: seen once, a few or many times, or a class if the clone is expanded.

cdr3_nt: TGTGCCAGCAGTGAAGCACCGGGACTAGCGGGGGGGATTCAGTACTTC
cdr3_aa: CASSEAPGLAGGIQYF
cdr3_length: 16
j_call: TRBJ2-4
v_call: TRBV6-1
d_call: TRBD2
clone_size: -

cdr3_nt: TGTGCCAGCAGTTGGGACGTCGGGGAGCTGTTTTTT
cdr3_aa: CASSWDVGELFF
cdr3_length: 12
j_call: TRBJ2-2
v_call: TRBV28
d_call: -
clone_size: many

cdr3_nt: TGTGCCAGCAGCCCGCAGGGTTCCGAGCAGTACTTC
cdr3_aa: CASSPQGSEQYF
cdr3_length: 12
j_call: TRBJ2-7
v_call: TRBV6-5
d_call: -
clone_size: many

cdr3_nt: TGTGCCAGCAGTTACTCGGGTGGGGTCACAGATACGCAGTATTTT
cdr3_aa: CASSYSGGVTDTQYF
cdr3_length: 15
j_call: TRBJ2-3
v_call: TRBV6-5
d_call: -
clone_size: few

cdr3_nt: TGTGCCACCAGTATAGGGAGGCTCGGGACCGGGGAGCTGTTTTTT
cdr3_aa: CATSIGRLGTGELFF
cdr3_length: 15
j_call: TRBJ2-2
v_call: TRBV15
d_call: -
clone_size: many

cdr3_nt: TGTGCCAGCAGTTTTAGGTCCCGGACTCACAAGCAGTACTTC
cdr3_aa: CASSFRSRTHKQYF
cdr3_length: 14
j_call: TRBJ2-7
v_call: TRBV28
d_call: -
clone_size: many

cdr3_nt: TGCAGTGCTAGAGAGTATGGGACAGGGGACACTGAAGCTTTCTTT
cdr3_aa: CSAREYGTGDTEAFF
cdr3_length: 15
j_call: TRBJ1-1
v_call: TRBV20-1
d_call: TRBD1
clone_size: many

cdr3_nt: TGTGCCAGCACTGGACAGATGAACGCTGAAGCTTTCTTT
cdr3_aa: CASTGQMNAEAFF
cdr3_length: 13
j_call: TRBJ1-1
v_call: TRBV6-1
d_call: -
clone_size: -

cdr3_nt: TGTGCCAGCAGTTTGGGGCTCAGGGGTATCCGATCACCCCTCCACTTT
cdr3_aa: CASSLGLRGIRSPLHF
cdr3_length: 16
j_call: TRBJ1-6
v_call: TRBV12-3/TRBV12-4
d_call: -
clone_size: many

cdr3_nt: TGTGCCAGCAGCTTATTGGAGGGCCCTAACACCGGGGAGCTGTTTTTT
cdr3_aa: CASSLLEGPNTGELFF
cdr3_length: 16
j_call: TRBJ2-2
v_call: TRBV11-1
d_call: -
clone_size: -

cdr3_nt: TGTGCCAGCAGTTGGGGGGACCCTGGGGTCCAGCCCCAGCATTTT
cdr3_aa: CASSWGDPGVQPQHF
cdr3_length: 15
j_call: TRBJ1-5
v_call: TRBV12-3/TRBV12-4
d_call: -
clone_size: -

cdr3_nt: TGTGCCAGCAGTGAAGAGGCGGTCTTAATCGGTAAAGCTTTCTTT
cdr3_aa: CASSEEAVLIGKAFF
cdr3_length: 15
j_call: TRBJ1-1
v_call: TRBV12-3/TRBV12-4
d_call: -
clone_size: -

cdr3_nt: TGTGCCATCCACTTGTACACTGAAGCTTTCTTT
cdr3_aa: CAIHLYTEAFF
cdr3_length: 11
j_call: TRBJ1-1
v_call: TRBV6-2/TRBV6-3
d_call: -
clone_size: -

cdr3_nt: TGTGCCAGCAGTCGGCAGTTTAACACTGAAGCTTTCTTT
cdr3_aa: CASSRQFNTEAFF
cdr3_length: 13
j_call: TRBJ1-1
v_call: TRBV6-5
d_call: -
clone_size: many

cdr3_nt: TGTGCCAGCAGTTTAGGCCAGGGGATGGGGAACACCATATATTTT
cdr3_aa: CASSLGQGMGNTIYF
cdr3_length: 15
j_call: TRBJ1-3
v_call: TRBV12-3/TRBV12-4
d_call: -
clone_size: -

cdr3_nt: TGCGCCAGCAGCCGAACCACTAGCGGGATACACAATGAGCAGTTCTTC
cdr3_aa: CASSRTTSGIHNEQFF
cdr3_length: 16
j_call: TRBJ2-1
v_call: TRBV4-1
d_call: TRBD2
clone_size: few

cdr3_nt: TGTGCCAGCAGCCCAACAGAAGGGAGGTACTATGGCTACACCTTC
cdr3_aa: CASSPTEGRYYGYTF
cdr3_length: 15
j_call: TRBJ1-2
v_call: TRBV28
d_call: -
clone_size: many

cdr3_nt: TGCAGCGTTGAAGCGGCGACAGGGGGCAATGGTTCACCCCTCCACTTT
cdr3_aa: CSVEAATGGNGSPLHF
cdr3_length: 16
j_call: TRBJ1-6
v_call: TRBV29-1
d_call: TRBD1
clone_size: many

cdr3_nt: TGTGCCAGCAACGGAATTGGAGCCCTGAACGCTGAAGCTTTCTTT
cdr3_aa: CASNGIGALNAEAFF
cdr3_length: 15
j_call: TRBJ1-1
v_call: TRBV18
d_call: -
clone_size: -

cdr3_nt: TGTGCCTGGGCAGGGGACAGCGGGGAGACCCAGTACTTC
cdr3_aa: CAWAGDSGETQYF
cdr3_length: 13
j_call: TRBJ2-5
v_call: TRBV30
d_call: -
clone_size: -

cdr3_nt: TGTGCCAGCTCGCCTACAGGGGGCAACGGCTACACCTTC
cdr3_aa: CASSPTGGNGYTF
cdr3_length: 13
j_call: TRBJ1-2
v_call: TRBV18
d_call: TRBD1
clone_size: -

cdr3_nt: TGTGCCAGCAGCCCAGAGCCCTACGAGCAGTACTTC
cdr3_aa: CASSPEPYEQYF
cdr3_length: 12
j_call: TRBJ2-7
v_call: TRBV7-9
d_call: -
clone_size: few

cdr3_nt: TGTGCCAGCAGCCAAGTCTTAGTTGTAGAGAGAGTCCCCGAGCAGTACTTC
cdr3_aa: CASSQVLVVERVPEQYF
cdr3_length: 17
j_call: TRBJ2-7
v_call: TRBV4-2
d_call: -
clone_size: -

cdr3_nt: TGTGCCAGCAGCCCGGGACTATACGAGCAGTACTTC
cdr3_aa: CASSPGLYEQYF
cdr3_length: 12
j_call: TRBJ2-7
v_call: TRBV12-3/TRBV12-4
d_call: TRBD2
clone_size: many

cdr3_nt: TGCAGTGCTACTCCCGCGACCCAGGATGAGACCCAGTACTTC
cdr3_aa: CSATPATQDETQYF
cdr3_length: 14
j_call: TRBJ2-5
v_call: TRBV20-1
d_call: -
clone_size: -

cdr3_nt: TGTGCCAGCAGCCCGCCCCCAGGGTATTGGTCCGGGGAGCTGTTTTTT
cdr3_aa: CASSPPPGYWSGELFF
cdr3_length: 16
j_call: TRBJ2-2
v_call: TRBV27
d_call: -
clone_size: -

cdr3_nt: TGTGCCACCAGCAGACAGGGGGCTGGTCAGCCCCAGCATTTT
cdr3_aa: CATSRQGAGQPQHF
cdr3_length: 14
j_call: TRBJ1-5
v_call: TRBV15
d_call: TRBD1
clone_size: many

cdr3_nt: TGTGCCAGCAGTTCCGGCTTTCAGCCCCAGCATTTT
cdr3_aa: CASSSGFQPQHF
cdr3_length: 12
j_call: TRBJ1-5
v_call: TRBV12-3/TRBV12-4
d_call: -
clone_size: many

cdr3_nt: TGCGCCAGCAGCTCACCTCCGGGACTAGTTGGGTCCTCCGCCGAGCAGTACTTC
cdr3_aa: CASSSPPGLVGSSAEQYF
cdr3_length: 18
j_call: TRBJ2-7
v_call: TRBV5-1
d_call: TRBD2
clone_size: -

cdr3_nt: TGTGCCAGCAAAGGGTCCGAGCAGTACTTC
cdr3_aa: CASKGSEQYF
cdr3_length: 10
j_call: TRBJ2-7
v_call: TRBV2
d_call: -
clone_size: many

cdr3_nt: TGTGCCAGCAGCTCACCGGGACTAGCGGGGGGGCCCGGCACCGGGGAGCTGTTTTTT
cdr3_aa: CASSSPGLAGGPGTGELFF
cdr3_length: 19
j_call: TRBJ2-2
v_call: TRBV11-3
d_call: TRBD2
clone_size: -

cdr3_nt: TGTGCCAGCAGCCCGGTGACGGGGCTCATGAACACTGAAGCTTTCTTT
cdr3_aa: CASSPVTGLMNTEAFF
cdr3_length: 16
j_call: TRBJ1-1
v_call: TRBV11-2
d_call: -
clone_size: many

cdr3_nt: TGTGCCAGCAGTTCGACCGGGACAGGGGAGGGGAAGCAGTACTTC
cdr3_aa: CASSSTGTGEGKQYF
cdr3_length: 15
j_call: TRBJ2-7
v_call: TRBV12-3/TRBV12-4
d_call: TRBD1
clone_size: many

cdr3_nt: TGCGCCAGCAGCTTGGGATGGGGGATCGGCACTGAAGCTTTCTTT
cdr3_aa: CASSLGWGIGTEAFF
cdr3_length: 15
j_call: TRBJ1-1
v_call: TRBV5-1
d_call: -
clone_size: many

cdr3_nt: TGTGCCAGCAGGTTACAGGGTAATATGGCCGGGGAGCTGTTTTTT
cdr3_aa: CASRLQGNMAGELFF
cdr3_length: 15
j_call: TRBJ2-2
v_call: TRBV6-5
d_call: -
clone_size: many

cdr3_nt: TGTGCCAGCAGTCACCACCCGGGACAGCAAAACGGATATGGCTACACCTTC
cdr3_aa: CASSHHPGQQNGYGYTF
cdr3_length: 17
j_call: TRBJ1-2
v_call: TRBV6-4
d_call: TRBD1
clone_size: many

cdr3_nt: TGTGCCAGCAGTTTGTCAGGGTTCTCCTACGAGCAGTACTTC
cdr3_aa: CASSLSGFSYEQYF
cdr3_length: 14
j_call: TRBJ2-7
v_call: TRBV12-3/TRBV12-4
d_call: -
clone_size: -

cdr3_nt: TGTGCCAGCAGCCAACTCGACAGGGGGCTTATGCACGAGCAGTACTTC
cdr3_aa: CASSQLDRGLMHEQYF
cdr3_length: 16
j_call: TRBJ2-7
v_call: TRBV3-1
d_call: TRBD1
clone_size: many

cdr3_nt: TGTGCCAGCAGGGGGACAGTTGGCCTCTACGAGCAGTACTTC
cdr3_aa: CASRGTVGLYEQYF
cdr3_length: 14
j_call: TRBJ2-7
v_call: TRBV6-5
d_call: TRBD1
clone_size: many

cdr3_nt: TGTGCCAGCAGTCGGACAGGGGGCTATGGCTACACCTTC
cdr3_aa: CASSRTGGYGYTF
cdr3_length: 13
j_call: TRBJ1-2
v_call: TRBV6-2/TRBV6-3
d_call: TRBD1
clone_size: many

cdr3_nt: TGTGCCAGCAGTTTATTTGAGGTGGAGACCCAGTACTTC
cdr3_aa: CASSLFEVETQYF
cdr3_length: 13
j_call: TRBJ2-5
v_call: TRBV12-3/TRBV12-4
d_call: -
clone_size: many

cdr3_nt: TGCAGTGCATACCCACACGCATCCCAAGAGACCCAGTACTTC
cdr3_aa: CSAYPHASQETQYF
cdr3_length: 14
j_call: TRBJ2-5
v_call: TRBV20-1
d_call: -
clone_size: many

cdr3_nt: TGTGCCAGCAGTTTACCCCTTGGGGACGAGCAGTACTTC
cdr3_aa: CASSLPLGDEQYF
cdr3_length: 13
j_call: TRBJ2-7
v_call: TRBV28
d_call: -
clone_size: many

cdr3_nt: TGTGCCAGCAGGGAAGGGCTTGAGGTTAATAATTCACCCCTCCACTTT
cdr3_aa: CASREGLEVNNSPLHF
cdr3_length: 16
j_call: TRBJ1-6
v_call: TRBV6-1
d_call: -
clone_size: many

cdr3_nt: TGTGCCAGCAGTGAAAGCTTCGAGGGAGGAGACTATGGCTACACCTTC
cdr3_aa: CASSESFEGGDYGYTF
cdr3_length: 16
j_call: TRBJ1-2
v_call: TRBV6-1
d_call: -
clone_size: -

cdr3_nt: TGTGCCAGCAGTCTTGGGGGTGCGGGAGGGCGGGAGACCCAGTACTTC
cdr3_aa: CASSLGGAGGRETQYF
cdr3_length: 16
j_call: TRBJ2-5
v_call: TRBV12-3/TRBV12-4
d_call: TRBD2
clone_size: many

cdr3_nt: TGTGCCAGCACCCTGTCCGGGCCGAACTATGGCTACACCTTC
cdr3_aa: CASTLSGPNYGYTF
cdr3_length: 14
j_call: TRBJ1-2
v_call: TRBV12-3/TRBV12-4
d_call: -
clone_size: many

cdr3_nt: TGTGCCAGCAGCTTCGGACAGTTGTACACCGGGGAGCTGTTTTTT
cdr3_aa: CASSFGQLYTGELFF
cdr3_length: 15
j_call: TRBJ2-2
v_call: TRBV7-6
d_call: -
clone_size: -

cdr3_nt: TGTGCCAGCAGCGTAGCTGGACTCAAGGGAGAGACCCAGTACTTC
cdr3_aa: CASSVAGLKGETQYF
cdr3_length: 15
j_call: TRBJ2-5
v_call: TRBV9
d_call: -
clone_size: many

cdr3_nt: TGTGCCAGCAGTTACGGTCGGCCTCGGACCATGACTGAAGCTTTCTTT
cdr3_aa: CASSYGRPRTMTEAFF
cdr3_length: 16
j_call: TRBJ1-1
v_call: TRBV6-5
d_call: -
clone_size: many

cdr3_nt: TGTGCCAGCAGTACCGGTCGATTGGAGACCCAGTACTTC
cdr3_aa: CASSTGRLETQYF
cdr3_length: 13
j_call: TRBJ2-5
v_call: TRBV28
d_call: -
clone_size: many

cdr3_nt: TGTGCCAGCAGTTACTCGCGGGGGATTGGCTATGGCTACACCTTC
cdr3_aa: CASSYSRGIGYGYTF
cdr3_length: 15
j_call: TRBJ1-2
v_call: TRBV6-5
d_call: -
clone_size: many

cdr3_nt: TGTGCCAGCAAGAACAACCTGAACACTGAAGCTTTCTTT
cdr3_aa: CASKNNLNTEAFF
cdr3_length: 13
j_call: TRBJ1-1
v_call: TRBV14
d_call: -
clone_size: few

cdr3_nt: TGTGCCAGCAGTTTCCTTAGCGGATACGAGCAGTACTTC
cdr3_aa: CASSFLSGYEQYF
cdr3_length: 13
j_call: TRBJ2-7
v_call: TRBV6-2/TRBV6-3
d_call: -
clone_size: -